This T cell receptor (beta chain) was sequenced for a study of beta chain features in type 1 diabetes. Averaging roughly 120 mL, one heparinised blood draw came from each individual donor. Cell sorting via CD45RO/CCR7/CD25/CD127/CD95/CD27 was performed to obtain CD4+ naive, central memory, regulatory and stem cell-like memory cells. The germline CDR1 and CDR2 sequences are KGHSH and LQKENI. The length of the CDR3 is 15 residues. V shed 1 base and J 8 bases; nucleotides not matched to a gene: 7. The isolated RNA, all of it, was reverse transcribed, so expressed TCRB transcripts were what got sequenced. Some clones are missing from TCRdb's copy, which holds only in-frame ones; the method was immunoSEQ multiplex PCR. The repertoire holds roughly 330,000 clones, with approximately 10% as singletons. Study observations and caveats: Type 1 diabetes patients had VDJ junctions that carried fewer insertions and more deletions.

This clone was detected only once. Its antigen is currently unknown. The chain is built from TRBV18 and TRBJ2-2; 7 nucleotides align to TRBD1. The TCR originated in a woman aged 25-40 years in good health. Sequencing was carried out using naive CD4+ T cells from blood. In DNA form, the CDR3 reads TGTGCCAGCTCACCACAGGGGGCTACTTCGGGGGAGCTGTTTTTT. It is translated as CASSPQGATSGELFF.